This T cell receptor beta chain comes out of a study of CD8+CD57+ T cells in acquired aplastic anemia. Profiling that covered TCR beta VDJ and CDR3 relied on genomic DNA as its template. TCRdb ran MiXCR on the reads and lists one entry per CDR3 protein. This table has approximately 170,000 distinct CDR3 sequences, 55% to 80% appearing once. CDR3 length: 15 amino acids. In germline, CDR1 is SEHNR, CDR2 FQNEAQ (reference sequence). The V and J ends lost 5 bases and 2 bases respectively, with 15 bases between them. The sequencing input was sorted CD4+, CD8+, or CD8+CD57+ T cells (not recorded which) from PBMCs. This chain connects TRBV7-9 to TRBJ1-2; D gene unclear. The TCR comes from a human donor in good health. CDR3 sequence reads: CASSPQGTENYGYTF. CDR3 coding DNA: TGTGCCAGCAGCCCTCAAGGCACCGAGAACTATGGCTACACCTTC.